This T cell receptor beta chain came from a study of blood T cell repertoires in COVID-19. On the study more broadly: Samples representing acute and convalescent COVID-19 were sourced from the United States, Italy and Spain. T cells, B-cell-depleted T cells, or PBMCs provided the cDNA or gDNA that served as material.

Original data processing: It was from reference gene primer amplification that nucleated cell counts were estimated. Profiled with immunoSEQ multiplex PCR; TCRdb holds only in-frame clones, not every one. V and J calls and clone size are as listed in that table; D and trimming were resolved from the DNA. The sample gives some 110,000 clones, roughly 85% of which show up once; 3.2% is in the top ten. One Seattle source followed patients from active infection through their disease course. The CDR3 extends over 13 amino acids. Germline V gene sequence: CDR1 MNHEY, CDR2 SVGAGI. Trimming removed 5 bases from V and 4 bases from J, with 11 bases in between.

Sequenced: peripheral blood. The sequence derives from a woman of 80 years or more with COVID-19, enrolled during active disease. The rearrangement uses TRBV6-5 and TRBJ1-2, with TRBD1 as a possible D gene (6 bases). The CDR3 loop is CASSLQGSYGYTF. The CDR3 DNA reads TGTGCCAGCAGTCTGCAGGGGAGCTATGGCTACACCTTC.